This is a list of T cell receptor beta chains from one sample in a study of beta chain features in type 1 diabetes. TCRdb's copy holds only in-frame clones and misses some; the assay was immunoSEQ multiplex PCR. The repertoire holds a few hundred thousand clones, with 9.5% to 10% as singletons. Sequencing was done on a sample of central memory CD4+ T cells from blood. Source of these receptors: a man aged 25 to 40 with type 1 diabetes. Both conserved end residues are part of each CDR3. The order of the fields is clone size, CDR3 length, V gene, D gene, J gene, CDR3 DNA, CDR3 protein. A D gene is named only where the DNA matches it firmly. Size tells how often a clone was seen (once, few, many) or the class of an expanded clone, and some rows leave it out.

clone size: few; CDR3 length: 14; V gene: TRBV6-6; D gene: NA; J gene: TRBJ1-1; CDR3 DNA: TGTGCCAGCAGCCTCGGGTCAGCGAACACTGAAGCTTTCTTT; CDR3 protein: CASSLGSANTEAFF
clone size: NA; CDR3 length: 16; V gene: TRBV2; D gene: TRBD1; J gene: TRBJ1-5; CDR3 DNA: TGTGCCAGCAGTAAATATCAGGACAGGGGGAATCAGCCCCAGCATTTT; CDR3 protein: CASSKYQDRGNQPQHF
clone size: NA; CDR3 length: 15; V gene: TRBV18; D gene: NA; J gene: TRBJ2-5; CDR3 DNA: TGTGCCAGCGACCGGAGCAGGGGAGGCCAAGAGACCCAGTACTTC; CDR3 protein: CASDRSRGGQETQYF
clone size: NA; CDR3 length: 14; V gene: TRBV6-6; D gene: TRBD1; J gene: TRBJ1-1; CDR3 DNA: TGTGCCAGCAGCGGACAGGGAGTAGGGACTGAAGCTTTCTTT; CDR3 protein: CASSGQGVGTEAFF
clone size: NA; CDR3 length: 20; V gene: TRBV5-1; D gene: TRBD2; J gene: TRBJ2-1; CDR3 DNA: TGCGCCAGCAGCTGGGGAGAGGGACTAGCGGGACCCAACTCCTACAATGAGCAGTTCTTC; CDR3 protein: CASSWGEGLAGPNSYNEQFF
clone size: few; CDR3 length: 17; V gene: TRBV7-7; D gene: TRBD1; J gene: TRBJ2-6; CDR3 DNA: TGTGCTGTAACCGGGACAGGGAGTCGAACTGGGGCCAACGTCCTGACTTTC; CDR3 protein: CAVTGTGSRTGANVLTF
clone size: NA; CDR3 length: 14; V gene: TRBV28; D gene: TRBD1; J gene: TRBJ1-2; CDR3 DNA: TGTGCCAGCAGACCGGGACAGCGAACCCGTGGCTACACCTTC; CDR3 protein: CASRPGQRTRGYTF
clone size: few; CDR3 length: 16; V gene: TRBV5-6; D gene: TRBD2; J gene: TRBJ2-1; CDR3 DNA: TGTGCCAGCAGCCCCAGGACTAGCGGGTACTACAATGAGCAGTTCTTC; CDR3 protein: CASSPRTSGYYNEQFF
clone size: few; CDR3 length: 14; V gene: TRBV7-9; D gene: NA; J gene: TRBJ2-5; CDR3 DNA: TGTGCCAGCAGCTTCGAAGCTAGAACAGAGACCCAGTACTTC; CDR3 protein: CASSFEARTETQYF
clone size: many; CDR3 length: 13; V gene: TRBV7-9; D gene: NA; J gene: TRBJ2-1; CDR3 DNA: TGTGCCAGCAGCTTCGATCCCTTCGGTGAGCAGTTCTTC; CDR3 protein: CASSFDPFGEQFF
clone size: NA; CDR3 length: 19; V gene: TRBV21-1; D gene: NA; J gene: TRBJ2-1; CDR3 DNA: TGTGCCAGCAGAAAAAAAATCCGCGGGAGGGATGCTACCTACAATGAGCAGTTCTTC; CDR3 protein: CASRKKIRGRDATYNEQFF
clone size: many; CDR3 length: 15; V gene: TRBV2; D gene: NA; J gene: TRBJ2-7; CDR3 DNA: TGTGCCAGCCAAGCAGGGGCGAGCCGCTCCTACGAGCAGTACTTC; CDR3 protein: CASQAGASRSYEQYF
clone size: few; CDR3 length: 16; V gene: TRBV28; D gene: TRBD1; J gene: TRBJ1-4; CDR3 DNA: TGTGCCAGCAGTTCCGTCGGACAGGGGGCTCGAGAAAAACTGTTTTTT; CDR3 protein: CASSSVGQGAREKLFF
clone size: few; CDR3 length: 14; V gene: TRBV6-1; D gene: NA; J gene: TRBJ2-3; CDR3 DNA: TGTGCCAGCAGTAATCGGGACATCTCAGATACGCAGTATTTT; CDR3 protein: CASSNRDISDTQYF
clone size: few; CDR3 length: 16; V gene: TRBV4-2; D gene: NA; J gene: TRBJ2-2; CDR3 DNA: TGTGCCAGCAGCCAAGAACGGCAGGTGAACACCGGGGAGCTGTTTTTT; CDR3 protein: CASSQERQVNTGELFF
clone size: NA; CDR3 length: 15; V gene: TRBV5-1; D gene: NA; J gene: TRBJ2-7; CDR3 DNA: TGCGCCAGCAGCTTGTCCCAGGCCATGACGAGCGAGCAGTACTTC; CDR3 protein: CASSLSQAMTSEQYF
clone size: few; CDR3 length: 13; V gene: TRBV15; D gene: NA; J gene: TRBJ1-3; CDR3 DNA: TGTGCCACCAGCAACTCGGGGGGAGACACCATATATTTT; CDR3 protein: CATSNSGGDTIYF
clone size: NA; CDR3 length: 12; V gene: TRBV7-9; D gene: NA; J gene: TRBJ2-6; CDR3 DNA: TGTGCCAGCAGCTCCCAGCAGGGGCCCCTGGCTTTC; CDR3 protein: CASSSQQGPLAF
clone size: NA; CDR3 length: 15; V gene: TRBV19; D gene: TRBD1; J gene: TRBJ2-7; CDR3 DNA: TGTGCCAGTAGTATGACGAGGGGACAGACCTACGAGCAGTACTTC; CDR3 protein: CASSMTRGQTYEQYF
clone size: few; CDR3 length: 12; V gene: TRBV11-3; D gene: NA; J gene: TRBJ2-7; CDR3 DNA: TGTGCCAGCAGCCGCGGTGTCTACGAGCAGTACTTC; CDR3 protein: CASSRGVYEQYF
clone size: few; CDR3 length: 15; V gene: TRBV19; D gene: NA; J gene: TRBJ2-1; CDR3 DNA: TGTGCCAGTAGTATACGGCAGACGATATACAATGAGCAGTTCTTC; CDR3 protein: CASSIRQTIYNEQFF
clone size: many; CDR3 length: 15; V gene: TRBV7-2; D gene: NA; J gene: TRBJ2-1; CDR3 DNA: TGTGCCAGCAGCTTAGAGGGCGGGTGGACGCGTGAGCAGTTCTTC; CDR3 protein: CASSLEGGWTREQFF
clone size: NA; CDR3 length: 13; V gene: TRBV7-3; D gene: NA; J gene: TRBJ2-7; CDR3 DNA: TGTGCCAGCAGCTTAACCCCCTCCTACGAGCAGTACTTC; CDR3 protein: CASSLTPSYEQYF
clone size: many; CDR3 length: 15; V gene: TRBV28; D gene: NA; J gene: TRBJ2-4; CDR3 DNA: TGTGCCAGCAGTGTCCCTGCCGTTCCCGTGAACATTCAGTACTTC; CDR3 protein: CASSVPAVPVNIQYF
clone size: NA; CDR3 length: 17; V gene: TRBV5-4; D gene: NA; J gene: TRBJ1-5; CDR3 DNA: TGTGCCAGCCTTTCTTTCGGGGAAAAAAGAGGGAGTCAGCCCCAGCATTTT; CDR3 protein: CASLSFGEKRGSQPQHF
clone size: NA; CDR3 length: 16; V gene: TRBV29-1; D gene: NA; J gene: TRBJ2-1; CDR3 DNA: TGCAGCGTTGAACATCCCGGCCAGGGGTCGTACAATGAGCAGTTCTTC; CDR3 protein: CSVEHPGQGSYNEQFF
clone size: few; CDR3 length: 18; V gene: TRBV11-2; D gene: NA; J gene: TRBJ1-2; CDR3 DNA: TGTGCCAGCAGCTCCGATCCAGGCGTGGGGGGCTGGGACTATGGCTACACCTTC; CDR3 protein: CASSSDPGVGGWDYGYTF
clone size: NA; CDR3 length: 12; V gene: TRBV28; D gene: NA; J gene: TRBJ1-1; CDR3 DNA: TGTGCCAGCAGCCAGATAGGGGGTGTAGCTTTCTTT; CDR3 protein: CASSQIGGVAFF